This TCR beta chain was captured by sequencing in a study of regulatory T cells in long-lasting Graves disease. The TCR beta library used iRepertoire HTBI primers with Arm-PCR amplification of CDR3. As originally analysed: Sequenced samples collectively carried some 60 TRBV and approximately 15 TRBJ segments. TCRdb itself ran the multiplex PCR reads through MiXCR, one entry per CDR3 protein. TCRdb assigned the V and J calls; the authors' analysis was not used. The sample lists fewer than 450,000 distinct CDR3 sequences, 23% occurring once. This clonotype appeared many times. Its target is unknown. Per the germline V gene, CDR1 is SNHLY and CDR2 is FYNNEI. With 11 bases clipped from V and 7 bases from J, the junction kept 12 bases outside the gene matches. The CDR3 covers 13 residues. General study results and limits: Patients with persistent disease shared 2,741 public clonotypes, outpacing the roughly 970 shared by new patients. TRBV28, TRBJ1-2 and TRBJ2-5 were segments that persistent disease favored.

Time point reported: persistent/refractory GD, antithyroid drugs over 5 years with positive TRAb. Generation of the TCR library employed RNA extracted from PBMCs. Patients were from an endocrinology department in Xi'an, China. The sequenced sample was peripheral blood mononuclear cells (PBMCs), obtained when the disease was refractory, from a patient treated with antithyroid drugs. The source is a female donor with Graves disease. The chain joins TRBV2 to TRBJ1-2, with TRBD1 matching 8 bases. The CDR3 loop reads CAGKEDRVGGYTF. CDR3 bases: TGTGCCGGAAAGGAGGACAGGGTTGGTGGCTACACCTTC. The full variable domain, rest sourced from reference TRBV2 and TRBJ1-2, is EPEVTQTPSHQVTQMGQEVILRCVPISNHLYFYWYRQILGQKVEFLVSFYNNEISEKSEIFDDQFSVERPDGSNFTLKIRSTKLEDSAMYFCAGKEDRVGGYTFGSGTRLTVV.